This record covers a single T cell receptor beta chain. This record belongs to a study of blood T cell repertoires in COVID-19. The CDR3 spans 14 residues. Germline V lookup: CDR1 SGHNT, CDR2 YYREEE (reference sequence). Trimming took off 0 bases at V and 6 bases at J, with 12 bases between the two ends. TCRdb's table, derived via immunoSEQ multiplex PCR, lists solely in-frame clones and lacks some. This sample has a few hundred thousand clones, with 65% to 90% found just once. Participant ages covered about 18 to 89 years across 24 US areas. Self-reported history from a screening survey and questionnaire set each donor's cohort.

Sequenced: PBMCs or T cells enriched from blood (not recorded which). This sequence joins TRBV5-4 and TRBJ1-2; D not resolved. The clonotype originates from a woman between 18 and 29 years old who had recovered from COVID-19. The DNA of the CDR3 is TGTGCCAGCAGCTTGGAGCTTAACGGGGATGGCTACACCTTC. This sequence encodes CASSLELNGDGYTF.